This T cell receptor beta chain is drawn from a study of shared clonotypes between healthy human individuals. Replicate sorted-subset PCRs were loaded with 150 to 250 ng DNA, 30,000 to 35,000 T cell genomes. TCRdb's table, derived via immunoSEQ multiplex PCR, lists solely in-frame clones and lacks some. The repertoire consists of approximately 2.5 million clones, with roughly 92% occurring once and the leading ten covering around 0.14%. All of the donors resided in Nashville, Tennessee, and each was a Caucasian adult. Study-wide findings and caveats: The naive CD4 repertoires of several donors were compared, and approximately 4.5% of clonotypes were shared. The study sampled only blood, and tissue repertoires likely differ.

The CDR3 spans 14 residues. V shed 2 bases and J shed 1 base, with 9 bases lying between them. Looked up from germline, CDR1 is SGHNT and CDR2 is YYREEE (reference sequence). Concerning this clone itself: Antigen: not known.

The sequencing input was naive CD4+ T cells sorted from blood. Subset reported: CD45RA+ positively selected. This receptor was identified in a man aged 18-30 years in good health. This chain joins TRBV5-4 and TRBJ1-1; D call uncertain. The CDR3 loop reads CASSFRGWNTEAFF. The CDR3 DNA follows: TGTGCCAGCAGCTTCCGCGGTTGGAACACTGAAGCTTTCTTT.